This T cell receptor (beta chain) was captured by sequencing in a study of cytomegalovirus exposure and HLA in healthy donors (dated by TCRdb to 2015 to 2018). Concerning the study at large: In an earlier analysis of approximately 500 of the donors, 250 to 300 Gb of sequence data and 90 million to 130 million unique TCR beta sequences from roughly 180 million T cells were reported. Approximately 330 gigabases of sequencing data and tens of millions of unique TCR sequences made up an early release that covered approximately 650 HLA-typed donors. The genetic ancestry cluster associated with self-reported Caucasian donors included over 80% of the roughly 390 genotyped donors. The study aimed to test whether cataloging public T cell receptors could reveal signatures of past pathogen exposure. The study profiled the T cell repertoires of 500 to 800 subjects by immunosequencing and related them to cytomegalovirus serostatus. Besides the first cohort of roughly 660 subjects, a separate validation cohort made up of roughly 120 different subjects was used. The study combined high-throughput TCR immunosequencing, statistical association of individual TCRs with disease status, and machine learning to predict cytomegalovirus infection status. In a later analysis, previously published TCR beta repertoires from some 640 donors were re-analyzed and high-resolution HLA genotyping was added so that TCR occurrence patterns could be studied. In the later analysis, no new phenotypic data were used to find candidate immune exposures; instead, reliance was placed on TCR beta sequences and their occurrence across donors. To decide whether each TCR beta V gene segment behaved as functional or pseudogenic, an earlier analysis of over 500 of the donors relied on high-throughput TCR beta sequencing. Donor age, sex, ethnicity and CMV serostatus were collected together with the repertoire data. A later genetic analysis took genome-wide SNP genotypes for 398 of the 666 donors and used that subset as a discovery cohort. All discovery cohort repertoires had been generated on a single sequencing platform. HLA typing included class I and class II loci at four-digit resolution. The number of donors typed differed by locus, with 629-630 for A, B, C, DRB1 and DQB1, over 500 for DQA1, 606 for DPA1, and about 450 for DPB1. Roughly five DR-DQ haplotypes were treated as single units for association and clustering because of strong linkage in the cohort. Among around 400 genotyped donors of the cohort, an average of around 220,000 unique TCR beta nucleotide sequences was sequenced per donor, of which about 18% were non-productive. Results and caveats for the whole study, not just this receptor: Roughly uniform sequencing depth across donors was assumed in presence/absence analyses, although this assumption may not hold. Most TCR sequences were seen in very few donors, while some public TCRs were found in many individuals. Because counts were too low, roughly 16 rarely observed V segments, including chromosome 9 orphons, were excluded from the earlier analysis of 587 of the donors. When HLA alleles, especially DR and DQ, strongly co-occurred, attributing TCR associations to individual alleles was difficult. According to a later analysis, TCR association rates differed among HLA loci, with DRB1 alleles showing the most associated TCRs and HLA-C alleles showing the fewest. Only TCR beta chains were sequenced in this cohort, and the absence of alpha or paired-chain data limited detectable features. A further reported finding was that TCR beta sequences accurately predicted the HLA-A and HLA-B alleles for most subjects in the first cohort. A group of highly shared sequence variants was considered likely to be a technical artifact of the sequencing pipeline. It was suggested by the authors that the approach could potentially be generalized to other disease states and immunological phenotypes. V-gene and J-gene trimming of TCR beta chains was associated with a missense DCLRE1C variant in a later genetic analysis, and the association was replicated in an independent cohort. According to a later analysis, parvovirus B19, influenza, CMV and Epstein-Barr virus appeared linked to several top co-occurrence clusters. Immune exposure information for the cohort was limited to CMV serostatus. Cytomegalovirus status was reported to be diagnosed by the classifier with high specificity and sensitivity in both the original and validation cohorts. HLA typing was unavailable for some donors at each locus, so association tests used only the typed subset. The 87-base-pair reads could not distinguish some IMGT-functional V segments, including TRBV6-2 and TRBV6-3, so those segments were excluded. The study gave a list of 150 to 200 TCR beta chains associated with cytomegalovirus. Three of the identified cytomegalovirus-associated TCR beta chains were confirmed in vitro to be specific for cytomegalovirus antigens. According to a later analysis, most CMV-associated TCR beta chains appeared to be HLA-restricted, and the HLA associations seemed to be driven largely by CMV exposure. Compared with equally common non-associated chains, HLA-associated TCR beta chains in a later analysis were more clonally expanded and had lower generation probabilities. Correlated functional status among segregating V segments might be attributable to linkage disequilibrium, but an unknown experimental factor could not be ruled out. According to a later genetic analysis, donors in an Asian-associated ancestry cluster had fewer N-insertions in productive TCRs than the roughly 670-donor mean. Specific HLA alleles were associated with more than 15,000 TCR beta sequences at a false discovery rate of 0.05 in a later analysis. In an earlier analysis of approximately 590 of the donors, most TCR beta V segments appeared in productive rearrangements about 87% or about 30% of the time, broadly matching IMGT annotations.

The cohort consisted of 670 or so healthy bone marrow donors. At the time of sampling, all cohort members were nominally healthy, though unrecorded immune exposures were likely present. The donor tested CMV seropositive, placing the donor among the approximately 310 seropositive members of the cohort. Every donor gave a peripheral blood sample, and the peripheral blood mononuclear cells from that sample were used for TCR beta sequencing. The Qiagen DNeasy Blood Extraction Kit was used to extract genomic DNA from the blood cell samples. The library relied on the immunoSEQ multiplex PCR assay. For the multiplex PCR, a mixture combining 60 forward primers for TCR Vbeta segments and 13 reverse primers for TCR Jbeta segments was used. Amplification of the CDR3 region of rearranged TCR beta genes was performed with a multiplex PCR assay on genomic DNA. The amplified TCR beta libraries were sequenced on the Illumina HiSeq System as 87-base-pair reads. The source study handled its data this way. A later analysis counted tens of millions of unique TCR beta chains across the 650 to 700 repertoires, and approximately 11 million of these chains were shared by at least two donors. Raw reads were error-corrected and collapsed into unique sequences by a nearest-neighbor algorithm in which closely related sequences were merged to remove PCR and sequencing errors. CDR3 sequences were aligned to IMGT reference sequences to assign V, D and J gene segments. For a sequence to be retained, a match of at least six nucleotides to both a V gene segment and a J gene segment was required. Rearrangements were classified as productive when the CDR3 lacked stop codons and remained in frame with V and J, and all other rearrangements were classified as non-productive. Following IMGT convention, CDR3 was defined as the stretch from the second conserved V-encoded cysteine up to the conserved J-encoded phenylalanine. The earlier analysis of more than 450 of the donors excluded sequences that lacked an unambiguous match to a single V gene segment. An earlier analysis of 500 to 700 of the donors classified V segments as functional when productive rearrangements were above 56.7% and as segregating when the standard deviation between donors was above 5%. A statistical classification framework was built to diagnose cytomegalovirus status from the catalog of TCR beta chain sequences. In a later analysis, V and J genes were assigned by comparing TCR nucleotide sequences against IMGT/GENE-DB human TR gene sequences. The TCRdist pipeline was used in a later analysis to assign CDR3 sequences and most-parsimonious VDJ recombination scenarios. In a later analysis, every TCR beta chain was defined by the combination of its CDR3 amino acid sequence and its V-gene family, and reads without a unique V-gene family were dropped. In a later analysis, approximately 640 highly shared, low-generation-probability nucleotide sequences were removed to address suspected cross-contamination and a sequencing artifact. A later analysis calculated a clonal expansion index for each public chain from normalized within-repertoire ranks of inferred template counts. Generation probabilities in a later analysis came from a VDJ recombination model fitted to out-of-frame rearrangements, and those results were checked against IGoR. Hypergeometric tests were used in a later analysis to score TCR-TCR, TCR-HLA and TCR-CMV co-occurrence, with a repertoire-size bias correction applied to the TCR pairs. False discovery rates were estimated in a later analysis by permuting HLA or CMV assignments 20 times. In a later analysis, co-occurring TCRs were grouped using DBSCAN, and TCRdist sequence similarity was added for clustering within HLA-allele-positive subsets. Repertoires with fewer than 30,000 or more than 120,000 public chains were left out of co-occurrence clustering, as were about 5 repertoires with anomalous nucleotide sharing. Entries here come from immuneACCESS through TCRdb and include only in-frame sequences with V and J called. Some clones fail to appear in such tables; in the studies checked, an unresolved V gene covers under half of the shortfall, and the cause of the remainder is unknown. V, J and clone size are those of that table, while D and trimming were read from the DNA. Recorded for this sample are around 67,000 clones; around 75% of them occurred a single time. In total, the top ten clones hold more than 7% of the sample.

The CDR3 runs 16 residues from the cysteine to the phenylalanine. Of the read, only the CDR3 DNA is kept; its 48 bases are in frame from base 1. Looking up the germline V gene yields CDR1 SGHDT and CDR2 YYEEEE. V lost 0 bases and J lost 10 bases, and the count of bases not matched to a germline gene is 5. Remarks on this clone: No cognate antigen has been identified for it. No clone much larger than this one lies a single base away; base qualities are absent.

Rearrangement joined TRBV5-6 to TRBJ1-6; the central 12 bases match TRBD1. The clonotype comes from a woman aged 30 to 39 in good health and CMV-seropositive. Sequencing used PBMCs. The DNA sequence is TGTGCCAGCAGCTTGGCCAGGGGACAGGGGGCCTCACCCCTCCACTTT. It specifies CASSLARGQGASPLHF.